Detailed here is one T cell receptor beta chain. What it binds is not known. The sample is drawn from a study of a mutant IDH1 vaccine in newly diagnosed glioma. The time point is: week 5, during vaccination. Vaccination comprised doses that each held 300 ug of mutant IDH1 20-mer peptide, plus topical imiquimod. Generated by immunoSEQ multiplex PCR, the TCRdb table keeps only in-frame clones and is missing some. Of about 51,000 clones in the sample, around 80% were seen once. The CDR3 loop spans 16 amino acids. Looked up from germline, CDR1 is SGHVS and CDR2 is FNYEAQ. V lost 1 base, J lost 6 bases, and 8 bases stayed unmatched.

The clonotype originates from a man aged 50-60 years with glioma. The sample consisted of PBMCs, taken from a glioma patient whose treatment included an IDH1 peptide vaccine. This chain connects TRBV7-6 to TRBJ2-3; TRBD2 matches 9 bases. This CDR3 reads CASSLVGGGVADTQYF. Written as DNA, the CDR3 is TGTGCCAGCAGCTTAGTGGGCGGGGGGGTCGCGGATACGCAGTATTTT.